The entry below gives a single TCR beta chain sequence along with its context. This record comes from a study of T cell responses to AZD1222 COVID-19 vaccine. About the research overall: Pooled together were second doses at about 4 or about 12 weeks.

The repertoire was sequenced with immunoSEQ multiplex PCR; TCRdb's copy has only in-frame clones and lacks some. The data show about 130,000 clones, 75% to 95% seen once. From germline, CDR1 is MNHEY and CDR2 SVGAGI. Deletions cut 6 bases from V and 6 bases from J, with 14 bases between. The CDR3 has 13 amino acids. This sample comprised peripheral blood, obtained on day 0 of AZD1222 vaccination. The chain combines TRBV6-5 with TRBJ1-2; D not resolved. The receptor was derived from an adult in good health. The CDR3 DNA reads TGTGCCAGCAGCTACCTCGTGGGTGATGGCTACACCTTC. Its translation: CASSYLVGDGYTF.